A selection of T cell receptor beta chains follows, all from one sample in a study of blood T cell repertoires in COVID-19. Assay used: immunoSEQ multiplex PCR; TCRdb lists only in-frame clones, some missing. The data contain about 180,000 clones, roughly four fifths of them singletons. Source material: peripheral blood. The receptors shown here come from a human donor in a cohort sampled during active COVID-19. The CDR3 runs from the conserved cysteine through the conserved F or W. The D gene is left open where the match is weak. Not all rows give a size; the values are once, few, many and, for expanded clones, a class.

TRBV5-1,-,TRBJ2-1,TRBD2,CASTKTVLLSSGRRVYNEQFF,TGCGCCAGCACCAAGACAGTACTCTTATCTAGCGGGAGGCGCGTCTACAATGAGCAGTTCTTC
TRBV21-1,-,TRBJ2-7,-,CASSNRLRDRVYEQYF,TGTGCCAGCAGCAATCGACTCCGGGACAGGGTCTACGAGCAGTACTTC
TRBV9,once,TRBJ2-7,TRBD1,CASSVEPGQVPYEQYF,TGTGCCAGCAGCGTTGAACCGGGACAGGTTCCCTACGAGCAGTACTTC
TRBV5-1,once,TRBJ2-2,TRBD1,CASSWGQLQNTGELFF,TGCGCCAGCAGCTGGGGACAGCTCCAGAACACCGGGGAGCTGTTTTTT
TRBV18,-,TRBJ2-3,-,CASSPAGTDTQYF,TGTGCCAGCTCACCGGCTGGCACAGATACGCAGTATTTT
TRBV25-1,-,TRBJ1-4,-,CASSQDQREKLFF,TGTGCCAGCAGTCAGGACCAGCGGGAAAAACTGTTTTTT
TRBV18,-,TRBJ1-4,TRBD1,CASSPLGQDLTTNEKLFF,TGTGCCAGCTCACCATTAGGACAGGACCTTACAACTAATGAAAAACTGTTTTTT
TRBV7-9,-,TRBJ1-4,-,CASSLVEANEKLFF,TGTGCCAGCAGCTTGGTGGAGGCTAATGAAAAACTGTTTTTT
TRBV24-1,-,TRBJ2-7,TRBD2,CATSDLQVRGLASGGDEQYF,TGTGCCACCAGTGATTTGCAGGTAAGGGGACTAGCGTCGGGTGGGGACGAGCAGTACTTC
TRBV5-8,-,TRBJ1-4,-,CASSFGGDNEKLFF,TGTGCCAGCAGCTTCGGAGGGGATAATGAAAAACTGTTTTTT
TRBV29-1,-,TRBJ2-1,TRBD2,CSGRTSIHNEQFF,TGCAGCGGAAGGACTAGCATACACAATGAGCAGTTCTTC
TRBV28,-,TRBJ1-5,TRBD1,CASSLGTADNQPQHF,TGTGCCAGCAGTTTGGGGACAGCCGACAATCAGCCCCAGCATTTT
TRBV3-1/TRBV3-2,-,TRBJ1-1,-,CASRRTASTEAFF,TGTGCCAGCAGACGGACAGCTAGCACTGAAGCTTTCTTT
TRBV5-1,-,TRBJ2-3,TRBD1,CASSRAGTVITDTQYF,TGCGCCAGCAGCCGGGCCGGGACAGTTATTACAGATACGCAGTATTTT
TRBV7-7,-,TRBJ2-2,TRBD2,CASSFRTSGNTGELFF,TGTGCTAGCAGCTTCCGAACTAGCGGGAACACCGGGGAGCTGTTTTTT
TRBV28,-,TRBJ1-5,TRBD1,CASNSYGGTGVQPQHF,TGTGCCAGCAACTCCTATGGGGGGACAGGGGTCCAGCCCCAGCATTTT
TRBV14,-,TRBJ1-5,-,CASSQDIVQPQHF,TGTGCCAGCAGCCAAGATATCGTCCAGCCCCAGCATTTT
TRBV28,-,TRBJ1-3,TRBD1,CASSLGTGVGGNTIYF,TGTGCCAGCAGTTTAGGGACAGGGGTGGGAGGAAACACCATATATTTT
TRBV10-3,-,TRBJ1-1,-,CAISEGETEAFF,TGTGCCATCAGTGAAGGAGAGACTGAAGCTTTCTTT